The rows below give T cell receptor beta chains drawn from one sample of a study of T cells in Graves' hyperthyroidism and ophthalmopathy. Using its own MiXCR run on the multiplex PCR reads, TCRdb lists one record per CDR3 protein. Among 300,000 to 450,000 distinct CDR3 sequences listed, 13% were seen once. Material for sequencing was blood. The receptors stem from a woman aged 18-29 years with Graves' hyperthyroidism. The CDR3 runs from the conserved cysteine through the conserved F or W. D genes are given only for firm matches. Part of the rows lack a size; the others show once, few, many or a class for expanded clones.

v_call	clone_size	j_call	d_call	cdr3_nt	cdr3_aa
TRBV5-4	few	TRBJ2-4	NA	TGTGCCAGCAGCTTTAGGGAAGTAGCCAAAAACATTCAGTACTTC	CASSFREVAKNIQYF
TRBV28	many	TRBJ2-7	NA	TGTGCCAGCAGTTTCGGTCGGGGATTAACCTACGAGCAGTACTTC	CASSFGRGLTYEQYF
TRBV7-9	NA	TRBJ2-3	NA	TGTGCCAGCAGCGACGGGGTTAGCACAGATACGCAGTATTTT	CASSDGVSTDTQYF
TRBV5-1	few	TRBJ2-5	NA	TGCGCCAGCAGGAAAACCGGGGAAGAGACCCAGTACTTC	CASRKTGEETQYF
TRBV19	NA	TRBJ2-2	TRBD2	TGTGCCAGTAGTTCGGGGGGGATACGACCCGGGGAGCTGTTTTTT	CASSSGGIRPGELFF
TRBV2	many	TRBJ1-5	NA	TGTGCCAGCAGTAAGGACACTTTCAATCAGCCCCAGCATTTT	CASSKDTFNQPQHF
TRBV28	many	TRBJ2-7	NA	TGTGCCAGCAGATCAGGACAGCTCTCCTACGAGCAGTACTTC	CASRSGQLSYEQYF
TRBV18	many	TRBJ2-1	NA	TGTGCCAGCTCACCCTCCCGGAGCCACAATGAGCAGTTCTTC	CASSPSRSHNEQFF
TRBV9	NA	TRBJ1-6	TRBD1	TGTGTCAGCAGCCTGTCTGGGGCAGGGGGGAATTCACCCCTCCACTTT	CVSSLSGAGGNSPLHF
TRBV6-1	few	TRBJ1-5	NA	TGTGCCAGCAGGGTGGGGGCCCGCGGGAGCAATCAGCCCCAGCATTTT	CASRVGARGSNQPQHF
TRBV7-3	many	TRBJ2-7	NA	TGTGCCAGCAGCTTAACGTCGGTCAGGAACTACGAGCAGTACTTC	CASSLTSVRNYEQYF
TRBV19	NA	TRBJ1-3	NA	TGTGCCAGTCAAGGGCCCTCTGGAAACACCATATATTTT	CASQGPSGNTIYF
TRBV20-1	NA	TRBJ1-5	NA	TGCAGTGCTAACAGGGACAATTATAGCAATCAGCCCCAGCATTTT	CSANRDNYSNQPQHF
TRBV29-1	NA	TRBJ1-1	TRBD1	TGCAGCGTAGGCGACAGGGGCACTGAAGCTTTCTTT	CSVGDRGTEAFF
TRBV28	NA	TRBJ2-7	TRBD2	TGTGCCAGCAGTTTATTTAGTCCGGGGGGACTCTCCTACGAGCAGTACTTC	CASSLFSPGGLSYEQYF
TRBV7-2	many	TRBJ2-5	NA	TGTGCCAGCAGCTTATTTAGCAGGGGGATCAAGCGGGGAGAGACCCAGTACTTC	CASSLFSRGIKRGETQYF
TRBV3-1	many	TRBJ2-5	NA	TGTGCCAGCAGCCCGCTAGGGCCGCTTGAGGGGGAGACCCAGTACTTC	CASSPLGPLEGETQYF
TRBV5-1	many	TRBJ1-1	TRBD1	TGCGCCAGCAGCTTGGGGGGGACAGGGAACACTGAAGCTTTCTTT	CASSLGGTGNTEAFF
TRBV28	many	TRBJ2-7	TRBD1	TGTGCCAGCAGTTTCCGGGACAGGGGGCCTTTCTACGAGCAGTACTTC	CASSFRDRGPFYEQYF
TRBV28	NA	TRBJ2-7	NA	TGTGCCAGCAGTAGGGGGGGACTCGTCTACGAGCAGTACTTC	CASSRGGLVYEQYF
TRBV10-3	few	TRBJ2-1	TRBD2	TGTGCCATCAGTGAGTCTCTCGTTTCAAGGACTAGCGGCCTCGGTGAGCAGTTCTTC	CAISESLVSRTSGLGEQFF
TRBV2	many	TRBJ2-3	NA	TGTGCCAGCAGTGAAATTGGTGTTCGGAGCACAGATACGCAGTATTTT	CASSEIGVRSTDTQYF
TRBV12-3/TRBV12-4	NA	TRBJ1-4	NA	TGTGCCAGCAGTTCCCGGGTCCCTAATGAAAAACTGTTTTTT	CASSSRVPNEKLFF
TRBV2	many	TRBJ2-1	TRBD1	TGTGCCAGCAACCAGGGGGCCTCCTACAATGAGCAGTTCTTC	CASNQGASYNEQFF
TRBV20-1	many	TRBJ2-3	TRBD2	TGCAGCGCTTGGACTAGCGGGGATACGCAGTATTTT	CSAWTSGDTQYF
TRBV6-1	many	TRBJ2-5	NA	TGTGCCAGCAGGGAAGCGGGCAGGCAAGAGACCCAGTACTTC	CASREAGRQETQYF
TRBV6-1	many	TRBJ1-6	TRBD1	TGTGCCAGCAGCGGACAGGGCGGTTCACCCCTCCACTTT	CASSGQGGSPLHF
TRBV5-5	NA	TRBJ2-7	TRBD1	TGCGCCGGCAGCCCCGGGACAGGGGAGCAGTACTTC	CAGSPGTGEQYF
TRBV2	NA	TRBJ2-7	TRBD2	TGTGCCAGCAGCTTAGGACTAGCGGGAGGGGGGTACGAGCAGTACTTC	CASSLGLAGGGYEQYF
TRBV7-9	many	TRBJ2-7	NA	TGTGCCAGCAGCAGAGGGGGAGACACCCTCCTCTACGAGCAGTACTTC	CASSRGGDTLLYEQYF
TRBV2	few	TRBJ2-7	NA	TGTGCCAGCAGTGGAGACAGTTCCCCCTACGAGCAGTACTTC	CASSGDSSPYEQYF
TRBV27	many	TRBJ2-4	TRBD1	TGTGCCAGCAGAGATGACAGGGGGCATAGCATTCAGTACTTC	CASRDDRGHSIQYF
TRBV5-1	many	TRBJ1-1	TRBD1	TGCGCCAGCAGCTTGGTAAAGGGGGCGGACACTGAAGCTTTCTTT	CASSLVKGADTEAFF
TRBV6-2/TRBV6-3	many	TRBJ2-4	TRBD2	TGTGCCAGCAGTTTCAGCGGGGGGTACATTCAGTACTTC	CASSFSGGYIQYF
TRBV18	NA	TRBJ1-4	NA	TGTGCCAGCTCACCTTCGTTTGGCGGAGGAGAAAAACTGTTTTTT	CASSPSFGGGEKLFF
TRBV20-1	many	TRBJ1-1	NA	TGCAGTGCTAGAGGTCACAGCCCCACTGAAGCTTTCTTT	CSARGHSPTEAFF
TRBV29-1	many	TRBJ2-5	NA	TGCAGCGTTGAGGTCCTAGAGACCCAGTACTTC	CSVEVLETQYF
TRBV2	many	TRBJ1-3	TRBD1	TGTGCCAGCAGTTACAGGGGTGGAAACACCATATATTTT	CASSYRGGNTIYF
TRBV7-2	many	TRBJ1-4	NA	TGTGCCAGCAGCTTAGCGAAAACAACTAATGAAAAACTGTTTTTT	CASSLAKTTNEKLFF
TRBV12-3/TRBV12-4	many	TRBJ1-1	NA	TGTGCCAGCAGCTTCATCGGCGCTGAAGCTTTCTTT	CASSFIGAEAFF
TRBV5-1	many	TRBJ2-3	NA	TGCGCCAGCAGCAAAGACAGACCCACAGATACGCAGTATTTT	CASSKDRPTDTQYF
TRBV11-2	NA	TRBJ2-5	TRBD1	TGTGCCAGCAGATTACAGGGGGCAGGGGAGACCCAGTACTTC	CASRLQGAGETQYF
TRBV12-3/TRBV12-4	many	TRBJ2-7	NA	TGTGCCAGCAGGGTGACAGGCCCAACCTACGAGCAGTACTTC	CASRVTGPTYEQYF
TRBV6-1	many	TRBJ2-5	NA	TGTGCCAGCAGTGAAGACAGGGAGACCCAGTACTTC	CASSEDRETQYF
TRBV5-5	NA	TRBJ2-2	TRBD2	TGTGCCAGCAGCACCCCTAGCGGGGGCCGGAACACCGGGGAGCTGTTTTTT	CASSTPSGGRNTGELFF
TRBV9	once	TRBJ2-1	TRBD2	TGTGCCAGCAGCGTAGAGGCGGGGCCTAGCGGAGCCCCGCAGTTCTTC	CASSVEAGPSGAPQFF
TRBV24-1	many	TRBJ2-1	NA	TGTGCCACCAGTGACGGTTTCAAGCAGTTCTTC	CATSDGFKQFF
TRBV24-1	few	TRBJ1-4	NA	TGTGCCACCAGTGATGCCGGGACCACTAATGAAAAACTGTTTTTT	CATSDAGTTNEKLFF